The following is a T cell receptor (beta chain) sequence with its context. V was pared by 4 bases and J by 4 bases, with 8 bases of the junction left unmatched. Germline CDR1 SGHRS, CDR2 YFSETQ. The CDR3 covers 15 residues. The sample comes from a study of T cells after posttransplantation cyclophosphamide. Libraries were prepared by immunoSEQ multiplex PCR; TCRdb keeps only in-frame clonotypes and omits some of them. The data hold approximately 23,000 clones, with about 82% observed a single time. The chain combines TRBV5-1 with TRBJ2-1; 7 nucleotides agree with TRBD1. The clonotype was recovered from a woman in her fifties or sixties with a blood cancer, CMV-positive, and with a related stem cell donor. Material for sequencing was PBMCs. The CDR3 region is CASSISGQFYNEQFF. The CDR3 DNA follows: TGCGCCAGCAGCATATCGGGACAGTTTTACAATGAGCAGTTCTTC.